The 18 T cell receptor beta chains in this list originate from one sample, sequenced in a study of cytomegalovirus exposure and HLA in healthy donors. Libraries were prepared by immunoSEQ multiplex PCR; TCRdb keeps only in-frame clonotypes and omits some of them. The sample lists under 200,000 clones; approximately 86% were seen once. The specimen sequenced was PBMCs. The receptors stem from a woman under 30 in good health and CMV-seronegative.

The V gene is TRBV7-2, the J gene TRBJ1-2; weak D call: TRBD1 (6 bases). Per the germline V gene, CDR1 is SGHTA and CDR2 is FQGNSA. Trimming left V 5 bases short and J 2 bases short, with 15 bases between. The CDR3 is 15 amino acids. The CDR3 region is CASSTYLTGNYGYTF. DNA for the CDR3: TGTGCCAGCAGCACTTACTTAACAGGGAACTATGGCTACACCTTC.

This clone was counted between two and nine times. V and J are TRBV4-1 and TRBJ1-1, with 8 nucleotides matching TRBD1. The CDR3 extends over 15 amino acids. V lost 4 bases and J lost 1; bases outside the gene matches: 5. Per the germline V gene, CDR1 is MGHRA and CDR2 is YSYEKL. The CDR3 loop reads CASSRTGTGNTEAFF. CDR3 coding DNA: TGCGCCAGCAGCCGGACCGGGACAGGGAACACTGAAGCTTTCTTT.

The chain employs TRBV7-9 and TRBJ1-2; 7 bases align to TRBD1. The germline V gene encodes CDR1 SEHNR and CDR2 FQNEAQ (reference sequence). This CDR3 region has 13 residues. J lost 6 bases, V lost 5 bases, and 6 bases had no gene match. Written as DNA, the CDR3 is TGTGCCAGCAGCCGTGACAGGGTAGATGGCTACACCTTC. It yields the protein CASSRDRVDGYTF.

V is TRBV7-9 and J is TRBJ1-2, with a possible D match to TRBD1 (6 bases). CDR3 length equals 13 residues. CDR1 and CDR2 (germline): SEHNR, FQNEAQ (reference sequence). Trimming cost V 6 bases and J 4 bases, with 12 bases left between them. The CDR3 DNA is TGTGCCAGCAGATTGACAGGCGCCTATGGCTACACCTTC. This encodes CASRLTGAYGYTF.

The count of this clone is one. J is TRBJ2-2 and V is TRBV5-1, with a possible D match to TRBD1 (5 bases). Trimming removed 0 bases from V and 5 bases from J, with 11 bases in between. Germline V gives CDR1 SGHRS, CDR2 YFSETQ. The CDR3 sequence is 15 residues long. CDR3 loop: CASSLVQAGTGELFF. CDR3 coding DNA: TGCGCCAGCAGCTTGGTACAGGCCGGGACCGGGGAGCTGTTTTTT.

The CDR3 protein is CASSSTGTDTQYF. For the CDR3, the DNA is TGTGCCAGCAGCTCTACGGGCACAGATACGCAGTATTTT. The chain uses TRBV5-4 and TRBJ2-3; D not resolved. Germline V gene sequence: CDR1 SGHNT, CDR2 YYREEE (reference sequence). Trimming cost V 3 bases and J 1 base, with 6 bases left between them. The CDR3 covers 13 residues. The full variable domain, its missing parts supplied by reference TRBV5-4 and TRBJ2-3, is ETGVTQSPTHLIKTRGQQVTLRCSSQSGHNTVSWYQQALGQGPQFIFQYYREEENGRGNFPPRFSGLQFPNYSSELNVNALELDDSALYLCASSSTGTDTQYFGPGTRLTVL.

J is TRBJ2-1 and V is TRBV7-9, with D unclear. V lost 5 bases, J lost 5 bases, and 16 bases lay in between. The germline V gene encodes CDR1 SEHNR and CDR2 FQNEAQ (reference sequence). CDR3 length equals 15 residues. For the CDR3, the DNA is TGTGCCAGCAGCCCCCCCCAGATCAATGACAATGAGCAGTTCTTC. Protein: CASSPPQINDNEQFF.

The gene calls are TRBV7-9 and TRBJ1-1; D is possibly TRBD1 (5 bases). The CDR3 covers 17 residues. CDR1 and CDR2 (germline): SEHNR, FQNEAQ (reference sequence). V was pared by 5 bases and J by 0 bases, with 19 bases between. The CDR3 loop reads CASSDRPGGGMNTEAFF. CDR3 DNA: TGTGCCAGCAGCGATCGCCCAGGCGGGGGAATGAACACTGAAGCTTTCTTT.

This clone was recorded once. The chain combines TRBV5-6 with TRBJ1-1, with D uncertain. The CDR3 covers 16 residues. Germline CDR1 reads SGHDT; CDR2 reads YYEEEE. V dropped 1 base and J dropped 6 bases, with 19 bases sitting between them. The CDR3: CASSLRLFGVRAEAFF. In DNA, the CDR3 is TGTGCCAGCAGCTTGAGGCTTTTCGGGGTTCGGGCTGAAGCTTTCTTT.

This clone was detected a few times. The CDR3 DNA follows: TGTGCCAGCAGCTTCCGGACTAGCGGGACCTCCTACGAGCAGTACTTC. Its protein is CASSFRTSGTSYEQYF. The gene calls are TRBV13 and TRBJ2-7, with 12 bases aligning to TRBD2. The CDR3 runs 16 residues. The germline gives CDR1 PRHDT, CDR2 FYEKMQ (reference sequence). J was trimmed by 0 bases and V by 3 bases; bases with no gene match: 3.

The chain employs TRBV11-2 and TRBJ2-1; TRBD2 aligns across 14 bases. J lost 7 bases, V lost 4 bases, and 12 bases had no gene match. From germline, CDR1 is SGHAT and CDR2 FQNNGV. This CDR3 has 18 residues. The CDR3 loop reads CASSSLGGTSGSINEQFF. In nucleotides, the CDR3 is TGTGCCAGCAGCTCGCTCGGGGGGACTAGCGGGAGTATAAATGAGCAGTTCTTC.

The CDR3 coding sequence is TGTGCCAGCAGGTATAGCGGGAGTATCGAGCAGTTCTTC. This codes for CASRYSGSIEQFF. The chain couples TRBV7-2 to TRBJ2-1; TRBD2 agrees at 9 bases. The CDR3 totals 13 residues. Germline assignment: CDR1 SGHTA and CDR2 FQGNSA. The junction had 7 bases not matched to a gene; V was cut back by 6 bases and J by 10 bases.

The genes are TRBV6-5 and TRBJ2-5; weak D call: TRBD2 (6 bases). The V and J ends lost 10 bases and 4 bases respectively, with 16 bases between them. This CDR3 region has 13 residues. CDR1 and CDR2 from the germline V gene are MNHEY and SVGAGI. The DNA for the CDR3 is TGTGCCACAGTGCCCGGGGGAGGAGAGACCCAGTACTTC. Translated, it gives CATVPGGGETQYF.

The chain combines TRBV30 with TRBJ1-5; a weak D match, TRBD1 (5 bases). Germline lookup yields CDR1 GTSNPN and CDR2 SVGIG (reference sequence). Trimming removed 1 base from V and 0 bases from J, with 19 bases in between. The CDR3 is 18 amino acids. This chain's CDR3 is CAWSATSKRQYSNQPQHF. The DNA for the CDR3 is TGTGCCTGGAGTGCCACTTCGAAAAGACAGTATAGCAATCAGCCCCAGCATTTT.

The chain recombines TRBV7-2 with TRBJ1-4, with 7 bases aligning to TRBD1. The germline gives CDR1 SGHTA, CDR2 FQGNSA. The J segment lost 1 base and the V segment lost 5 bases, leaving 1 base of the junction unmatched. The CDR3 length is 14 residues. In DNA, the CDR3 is TGTGCCAGCAGCCCAGGGGGAACTAATGAAAAACTGTTTTTT. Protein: CASSPGGTNEKLFF.

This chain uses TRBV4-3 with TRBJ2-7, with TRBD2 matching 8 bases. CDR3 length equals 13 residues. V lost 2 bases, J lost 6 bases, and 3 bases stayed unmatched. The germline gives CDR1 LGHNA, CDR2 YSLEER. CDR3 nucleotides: TGCGCCAGCAGCCAACCGGGAGGGGTCGAGCAGTACTTC. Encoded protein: CASSQPGGVEQYF.

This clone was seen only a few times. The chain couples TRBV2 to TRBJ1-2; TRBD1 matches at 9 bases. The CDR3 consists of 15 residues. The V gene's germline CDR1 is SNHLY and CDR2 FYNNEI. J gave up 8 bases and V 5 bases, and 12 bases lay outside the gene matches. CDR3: CASSQGVQGARGYTF. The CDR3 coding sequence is TGTGCCAGCAGTCAAGGGGTACAGGGGGCGCGAGGCTACACCTTC.

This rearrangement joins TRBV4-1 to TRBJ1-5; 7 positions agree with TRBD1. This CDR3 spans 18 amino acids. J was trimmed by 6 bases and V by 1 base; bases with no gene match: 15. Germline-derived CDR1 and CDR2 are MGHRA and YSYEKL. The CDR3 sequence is CASSQGSGKGAASQPQHF. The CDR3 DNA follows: TGCGCCAGCAGCCAAGGGAGTGGGAAGGGGGCAGCGAGTCAGCCCCAGCATTTT.